Presented here are 5 T cell receptor beta chains from one specimen sequenced in a study of T cells expressing NK-cell markers. TCRdb reprocessed the 5' RACE reads, with one entry per CDR3 protein and no DNA. This sample contains some 110,000 distinct CDR3 sequences. The sequencing input was blood T cells: a sorted CD56 or NKG2C T cell subset, CD4+ or CD8+ T cells, or bulk PBMC T cells (not recorded which). These receptors came from a woman aged 18 to 75 in good health.

The chain uses TRBV11-2 and TRBJ1-2; TCRdb returns TRBD1, unconfirmable since there is no DNA. The CDR3 length is 15 residues. Germline V gene lookup returns CDR1 SGHAT and CDR2 FQNNGV. Here the CDR3 reads CASSLGPTGNYGYTF. The full variable domain, its missing parts supplied by reference TRBV11-2 and TRBJ1-2, is EAGVAQSPRYKIIEKRQSVAFWCNPISGHATLYWYQQILGQGPKLLIQFQNNGVVDDSQLPKDRFSAERLKGVDSTLKIQPAKLEDSAVYLCASSLGPTGNYGYTFGSGTRLTVV.

The chain recombines TRBV7-9 with TRBJ2-5; TCRdb indicates TRBD2, and absent DNA this call remains unverified. Germline lookup yields CDR1 SEHNR and CDR2 FQNEAQ (reference sequence). This CDR3 region has 15 residues. Here the CDR3 reads CASSPRAKGWETQYF. Combining the CDR3 with reference TRBV7-9 and TRBJ2-5 gives the whole variable domain DTGVSQNPRHKITKRGQNVTFRCDPISEHNRLYWYRQTLGQGPEFLTYFQNEAQLEKSRLLSDRFSAERPKGSFSTLEIQRTEQGDSAMYLCASSPRAKGWETQYFGPGTRLLVL.

This chain joins TRBV12-3 or TRBV12-4 and TRBJ2-4; lacking DNA, the TRBD1 call made by TCRdb goes unchecked. CDR3 size: 19 residues. The CDR3: CASSSTGGAGDWAKNIQYF.

The V and J genes are TRBV6-2 or TRBV6-3 and TRBJ2-7; no DNA is available, so the TRBD1 call from TCRdb remains unchecked. This CDR3 has 14 residues. Germline CDR1 MNHEY, CDR2 SVGEGT. The CDR3 sequence: CASKFGTGDYEQYF.

The rearrangement uses TRBV28 and TRBJ2-2; TCRdb lists TRBD2, though no DNA is available to test this call. This CDR3 region has 15 residues. Germline loops: CDR1 MDHEN, CDR2 SYDVKM. CDR3 residues: CASSRTYANTGELFF.